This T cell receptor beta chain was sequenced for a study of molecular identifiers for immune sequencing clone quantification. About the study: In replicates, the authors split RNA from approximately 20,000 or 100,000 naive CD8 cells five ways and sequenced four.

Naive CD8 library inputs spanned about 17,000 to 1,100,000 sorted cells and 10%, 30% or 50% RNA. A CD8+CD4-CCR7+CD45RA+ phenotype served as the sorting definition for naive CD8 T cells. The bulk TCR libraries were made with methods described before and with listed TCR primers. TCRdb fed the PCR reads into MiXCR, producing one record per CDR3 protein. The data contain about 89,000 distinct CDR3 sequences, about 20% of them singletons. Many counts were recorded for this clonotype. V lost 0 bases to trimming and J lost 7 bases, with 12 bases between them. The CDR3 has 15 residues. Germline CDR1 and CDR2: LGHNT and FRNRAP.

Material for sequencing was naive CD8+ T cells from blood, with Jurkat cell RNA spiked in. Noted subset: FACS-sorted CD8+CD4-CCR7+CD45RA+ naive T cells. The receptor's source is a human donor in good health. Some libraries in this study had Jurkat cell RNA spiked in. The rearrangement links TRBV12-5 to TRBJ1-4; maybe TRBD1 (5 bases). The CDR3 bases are TGTGCTAGTGGTTTGGTAATGGGGGGGGGTGAAAAACTGTTTTTT. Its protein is CASGLVMGGGEKLFF. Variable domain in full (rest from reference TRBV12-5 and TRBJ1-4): DARVTQTPRHKVTEMGQEVTMRCQPILGHNTVFWYRQTMMQGLELLAYFRNRAPLDDSGMPKDRFSAEMPDATLATLKIQPSEPRDSAVYFCASGLVMGGGEKLFFGSGTQLSVL.